This record covers a single TCR beta chain. These data belong to a study of OX40 agonist ivuxolimab in advanced cancers. Trimming took off 2 bases at V and 1 base at J, with 8 bases between the two ends. CDR1 is SGHTA, CDR2 FQGNSA, per germline. CDR3 length: 15 amino acids. The table came from immunoSEQ multiplex PCR; TCRdb's copy has only in-frame clones and leaves some out. In the table there are about 77,000 clones, roughly 85% of which are singletons. The receptor was isolated from an adult with an advanced solid tumor such as melanoma, head and neck, liver or kidney cancer. The chain joins TRBV7-2 to TRBJ2-2; D remains ambiguous. The material was CD4+ or CD8+ T cells sorted from blood, obtained in a trial of the OX40 agonist ivuxolimab. The chain's CDR3 is CASSLLGMNTGELFF. DNA for the CDR3: TGTGCCAGCAGCTTACTTGGGATGAACACCGGGGAGCTGTTTTTT.